This paragraph covers one T cell receptor (beta chain) sequence. The antigen remains undetermined. The sample comes from a study of PD-1 blockade in classical Hodgkin lymphoma. Study as a whole: With a 2-week interval, patients received intravenous nivolumab at 3 mg/kg. Notes on the study in general: At C4D1, TCR diversity had climbed significantly for CD4+ cells, though not for CD8+ cells.

Profiling relied on immunoSEQ multiplex PCR, and the TCRdb table lists in-frame clones only, not all of them. This sample yields some 38,000 clones, of which over 60% are seen a single time; 16% belongs to the top ten. V shed 4 bases and J shed 3 bases, with 10 bases lying between them. This CDR3 comprises 14 residues. Per germline, CDR1 SNHLY and CDR2 FYNNEI. Every patient had relapsed following autologous stem cell transplantation, and cohorts differed in brentuximab vedotin exposure. This sequence joins TRBV2 and TRBJ1-3; D call uncertain. Source: peripheral blood mononuclear cells (PBMCs), taken before the second cycle of nivolumab. This clonotype was sampled from a human donor with classical Hodgkin lymphoma. The CDR3 loop is CASSVAGVGNTIYF. The CDR3 nucleotides are TGTGCCAGCAGTGTGGCGGGAGTTGGAAACACCATATATTTT.